What follows describes a single T cell receptor (beta chain). This clonotype was recorded at least ten times. Its specific antigen is unknown. Base qualities are not at hand, and no much larger clone is one base apart. V gives up 6 bases and J gives up 0 bases, and the segment between their germline ends measures 21 bases. From its cysteine to its phenylalanine, the CDR3 spans 18 amino acids. Of the read, only the CDR3 DNA is kept; its 54 bases are in frame from base 1. The data originate from a study of patients and donors after allogeneic stem cell transplantation (dated by TCRdb to 2020 to 2022). The protocol used for the library was RT-PCR. The listed sequencing device is NextSeq 550. TCRdb's own reprocessing of the public reads used fastp at Q25 and MiXCR and kept productive beta chains. Identical CDR3 proteins give one entry, which carries the most common genes and DNA. Counted in this sample were some 960,000 distinct CDR3 sequences; around 17% of them appeared once. About 6% of the sample goes to the ten largest clones.

The chain couples TRBV12-3 or TRBV12-4 to TRBJ1-3, with TRBD1 tentatively as D gene (6 bases match). The TCR comes from a human donor who was either an allogeneic HSCT recipient or a stem cell or donor lymphocyte infusion donor (not recorded which). It is not recorded whose cells these are; they may come from a transplant donor. Sequencing used blood, either unsorted or a sorted T cell fraction (not recorded which). The CDR3 reads CASSTQGRGGSSGNTIYF. In nucleotide form, the sequence is TGTGCCAGCAGCACCCAGGGGAGGGGGGGATCCTCTGGAAACACCATATATTTT.